This TCR beta chain was captured by sequencing in a study of regulatory T cells in long-lasting Graves disease. V was cut by 3 bases and J by 4 bases, with 9 bases left in between. Germline CDR1 is MNHNS and CDR2 is SASEGT. CDR3 length: 13 amino acids. Time point meaning: persistent/refractory GD, antithyroid drugs over 5 years with positive TRAb. After RNA was extracted from PBMCs, the TCR library was made from it. This clonotype was found many times. Building of the TCR beta libraries involved iRepertoire HTBI primers and Arm-PCR of CDR3 regions. TCRdb re-called the multiplex PCR reads through MiXCR, storing one row per CDR3 protein. The table has 300,000 to 350,000 distinct CDR3 sequences, around a fifth seen once.

The gene calls are TRBV6-1 and TRBJ1-2; D call uncertain. The TCR comes from a female donor with Graves disease. This material consisted of peripheral blood mononuclear cells (PBMCs), taken when the disease was refractory, from a patient treated with antithyroid drugs. The CDR3 sequence: CASSEPGSYGYTF. The CDR3 coding sequence is TGTGCCAGCAGTGAGCCGGGGTCCTATGGCTACACCTTC.